Below, 18 T cell receptor beta chains from the same sample are listed, as sequenced in a study of CD8 T cell repertoires and HIV-1 epitope variants. Their recognized antigens are unknown. Here immunoSEQ multiplex PCR was the method, and the copy in TCRdb shows in-frame clones only, minus some. In the table there are thousands of clones, 65% to 70% of which are singletons. Sequenced: cultured CD8+ T cells derived from PBMCs. These receptors were collected from a male donor with HIV.

V gene TRBV19 combines with J gene TRBJ1-2; 8 nucleotides align to TRBD1. The CDR3 covers 14 residues. Germline trimming cut 5 bases from V and 3 bases from J; bases unmatched to any gene: 5. Per germline, CDR1 LNHDA and CDR2 SQIVND (reference sequence). The DNA of the CDR3 is TGTGCCAGTAGTCCTCAGGGGGCCGACTATGGCTACACCTTC. Protein sequence: CASSPQGADYGYTF.

This chain connects TRBV19 to TRBJ2-7, with no clear D. The CDR3 runs 13 residues. Germline lookup yields CDR1 LNHDA and CDR2 SQIVND (reference sequence). V was cut by 4 bases and J by 4 bases, with 11 bases left in between. CDR3 coding DNA: TGTGCCAGTAGTACGGGTCTTAAGTACGAGCAGTACTTC. It is translated as CASSTGLKYEQYF.

The count of this clone is one. The chain has TRBV28 and TRBJ2-1; 10 nucleotides align to TRBD1. The CDR3 extends over 17 amino acids. The J segment lost 1 base and the V segment lost 5 bases, leaving 8 bases of the junction unmatched. The germline gives CDR1 MDHEN, CDR2 SYDVKM. In DNA, the CDR3 is TGTGCCAGCAGTACACAGACAGGGGGCGAGTCCTACAATGAGCAGTTCTTC. Translating gives CASSTQTGGESYNEQFF.

This chain joins TRBV11-1 and TRBJ1-1, with 9 positions matching TRBD1. Trimming removed 1 base from V and 5 bases from J; junction bases left unmatched: 2. The CDR3 consists of 14 residues. The germline V gene encodes CDR1 SGHAT and CDR2 FQDESV (reference sequence). The CDR3 DNA reads TGTGCCAGCAGCTTAGGACAGGGGGGGACTGAAGCTTTCTTT. Residues: CASSLGQGGTEAFF.

On this clone: Different DNA sequences within this sample yield the same CDR3. The V gene is TRBV28, the J gene TRBJ1-2; D remains ambiguous. Deletions cut 5 bases from V and 8 bases from J, with 9 bases between. The CDR3 extends over 11 amino acids. From germline, CDR1 is MDHEN and CDR2 SYDVKM. In nucleotides, the CDR3 is TGTGCCAGCAGTCTGCCGGGAGGCTACACCTTC. Protein sequence: CASSLPGGYTF.

The V call is TRBV5-4, the J call TRBJ2-7, with 8 bases matching TRBD1. CDR1 and CDR2 (germline): SGHNT, YYREEE (reference sequence). The CDR3 loop spans 16 amino acids. Losses at the gene ends were 3 bases for V and 4 bases for J; bases not matched to a gene: 12. The CDR3 sequence is CASSWQSTRGLYEQYF. CDR3 in DNA: TGTGCCAGCAGCTGGCAGTCGACCAGGGGGCTATACGAGCAGTACTTC.

This clone is categorized as medium-sized. At one end the junction does not follow the germline gene, possibly because of a read error. The genes are TRBV7-9 and TRBJ2-7; 7 bases agree with TRBD2. Germline CDR1 reads SEHNR; CDR2 reads FQNEAQ (reference sequence). This CDR3 spans 17 amino acids. The CDR3 DNA reads TGTGCCAGCAGATTAGATGGTCCTAGCGGAGCCCCCTACGAGCAGTACTTC. This translates into CASRLDGPSGAPYEQYF. The full variable domain, in which reference TRBV7-9 and TRBJ2-7 provide the parts outside the CDR3, is DTGVSQNPRHKITKRGQNVTFRCDPISEHNRLYWYRQTLGQGPEFLTYFQNEAQLEKSRLLSDRFSAERPKGSFSTLEIQRTEQGDSAMYLCASRLDGPSGAPYEQYFGPGTRLTVT.

The sample holds a few counts of this clone. V is TRBV1 and J is TRBJ1-5; the D call of TRBD1 is as the table states it, not checked on the DNA. TRBV1 constitutes a pseudogene. The CDR3 covers 19 residues. DNA of the CDR3: TGCACCAGCAGCCAAGAACGGACAGGGGGAGTCCTTAGCAATCAGCCCCAGCATTTT. Its protein is CTSSQERTGGVLSNQPQHF.

This chain connects TRBV28 to TRBJ1-3; possible D gene TRBD1, 6 bases. With 7 bases removed from V and 4 bases from J, the gap between germline ends came to 23 bases. The CDR3 has 17 residues. Germline lookup yields CDR1 MDHEN and CDR2 SYDVKM. In DNA form, the CDR3 reads TGTGCCAGCATCCTAAGCACGGGAAAAGGGGGAGGAAACACCATATATTTT. It is translated as CASILSTGKGGGNTIYF.

This rearrangement joins TRBV7-8 to TRBJ2-7; no clear D. The V and J ends lost 4 bases and 7 bases respectively, with 14 bases between them. The germline CDR1 and CDR2 sequences are SGHVS and FQNEAQ. The CDR3 totals 13 residues. The CDR3 is CASSSEVTEEQYF. The CDR3 DNA sequence: TGTGCCAGCAGCTCTGAGGTCACCGAGGAGCAGTACTTC.

The genes are TRBV20-1 and TRBJ1-2; possible D gene TRBD1, 5 bases. Trimming left V 8 bases short and J 13 bases short, with 11 bases between. Germline V gives CDR1 DFQATT, CDR2 SNEGSKA (reference sequence). This CDR3 spans 8 amino acids. CDR3 in amino acids: CSRRGGTF. Here the CDR3 DNA reads TGCAGTAGAAGGGGAGGCACCTTC.

Only one count was recorded for this clone. This rearrangement joins TRBV7-8 to TRBJ2-2; maybe TRBD1 (5 bases). CDR3 length equals 15 residues. CDR1 SGHVS and CDR2 FQNEAQ come from the germline V gene. Between the trimmed V and J ends, which lost 1 base and 6 bases, there was a span of 12 bases. The CDR3 region is CASSLGVGVAGELFF. CDR3 coding DNA: TGTGCCAGCAGCTTAGGGGTAGGGGTAGCCGGGGAGCTGTTTTTT.

For the CDR3, the DNA is TGTGCCAGCAGCTTGGGACGGACCTACGAGCAGTACTTC. As protein: CASSLGRTYEQYF. The V and J genes are TRBV7-2 and TRBJ2-7; D may match TRBD1 or TRBD2 (5 bases each). The CDR3 consists of 13 residues. V was cut by 3 bases and J by 2 bases, with 8 bases left in between. The germline CDR1 and CDR2 sequences are SGHTA and FQGNSA.

The chain joins TRBV9 to TRBJ1-5; D gene ambiguous. There are 13 residues in the CDR3. Germline CDR1 SGDLS, CDR2 YYNGEE. V lost 0 bases, J lost 5 bases, and 6 bases lay in between. The CDR3 DNA sequence: TGTGCCAGCAGCGTAGAGGGAGATCAGCCCCAGCATTTT. As protein: CASSVEGDQPQHF.

This chain joins TRBV19 and TRBJ1-5; D unresolved. V was pared by 3 bases and J by 4 bases, with 13 bases between. Per the germline V gene, CDR1 is LNHDA and CDR2 is SQIVND (reference sequence). The CDR3 contains 15 residues. CDR3 protein: CASSIGLQTNQPQHF. The DNA of the CDR3 is TGTGCCAGTAGTATTGGATTGCAGACTAATCAGCCCCAGCATTTT.

V usage is TRBV28 and J usage is TRBJ1-1; D is ambiguous. V lost 2 bases and J 1 base, leaving 8 bases between the germline ends. CDR1 and CDR2 (germline): MDHEN, SYDVKM. There are 14 residues in the CDR3. CDR3 in DNA: TGTGCCAGCAGTTTACTCATAACGAACACTGAAGCTTTCTTT. Translation gives CASSLLITNTEAFF.

The gene calls are TRBV27 and TRBJ2-7; TRBD2 is a possible D gene (6 bases). This CDR3 has 16 residues. Germline values: CDR1 MNHEY, CDR2 SMNVEV (reference sequence). With 0 bases removed from V and 1 base from J, the gap between germline ends came to 13 bases. Here the CDR3 reads CASSLSSRGNSYEQYF. The CDR3 DNA reads TGTGCCAGCAGTTTATCGTCGCGCGGGAATTCCTACGAGCAGTACTTC.

The chain has TRBV19 and TRBJ2-1; 10 nucleotides match TRBD1. Germline values: CDR1 LNHDA, CDR2 SQIVND (reference sequence). This CDR3 is 15 amino acids long. The V gene end was trimmed by 3 bases and the J gene end by 7 bases; junction bases not matched to a gene: 6. The CDR3 here is CASSMAGQGINEQFF. In nucleotides, the CDR3 is TGTGCCAGTAGTATGGCGGGACAGGGGATTAATGAGCAGTTCTTC.